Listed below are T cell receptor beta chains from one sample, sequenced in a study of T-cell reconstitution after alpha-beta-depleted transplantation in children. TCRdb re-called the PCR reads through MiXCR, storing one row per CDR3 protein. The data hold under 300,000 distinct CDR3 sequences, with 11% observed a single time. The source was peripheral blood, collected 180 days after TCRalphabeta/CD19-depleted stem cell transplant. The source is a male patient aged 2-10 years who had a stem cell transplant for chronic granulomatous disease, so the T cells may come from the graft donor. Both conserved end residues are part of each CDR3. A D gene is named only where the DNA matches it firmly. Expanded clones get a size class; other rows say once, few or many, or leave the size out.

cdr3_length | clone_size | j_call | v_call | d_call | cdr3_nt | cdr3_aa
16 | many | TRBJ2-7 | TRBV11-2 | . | TGTGCCAGCAGCCGATCGATTTACAGGGCGGGAAACGAGCAGTACTTC | CASSRSIYRAGNEQYF
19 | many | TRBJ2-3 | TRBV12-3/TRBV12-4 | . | TGTGCCAGCAGGAGGACGCCAAACCGTATCGCTCCTGGCACAGATACGCAGTATTTT | CASRRTPNRIAPGTDTQYF
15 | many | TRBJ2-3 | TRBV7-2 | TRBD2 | TGTGCCAGCAGCTTTTCTCTATCTAGCGGGAGCGTCAAGTATTTT | CASSFSLSSGSVKYF
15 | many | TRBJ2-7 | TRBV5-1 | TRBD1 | TGCGCCAGCAGCTCGTGGACAGGGGGTTCCTACGAGCAGTACTTC | CASSSWTGGSYEQYF
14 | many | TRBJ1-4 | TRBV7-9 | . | TGTGCCAGCAGCTTCGACAGGAACCCAGAAAAACTGTTTTTT | CASSFDRNPEKLFF
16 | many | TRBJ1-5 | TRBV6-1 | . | TGTGCCAGCAGTGAAAGGACCGCTCGCGGCAATCAGCCCCAGCATTTT | CASSERTARGNQPQHF
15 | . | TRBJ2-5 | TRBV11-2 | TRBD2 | TGTGCCAGCAGCCCGGGACTAGCCCTTCAAGAGACCCAGTACTTC | CASSPGLALQETQYF
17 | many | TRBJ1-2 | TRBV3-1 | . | TGTGCCAGCAGCCAAGTCCGCGGTGTAGGAGAACACTATGGCTACACCTTC | CASSQVRGVGEHYGYTF
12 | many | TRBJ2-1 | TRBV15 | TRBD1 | TGTGCCACCAGCTCTGACAGGGTGGAGCAGTTCTTC | CATSSDRVEQFF
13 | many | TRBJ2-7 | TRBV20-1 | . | TGCAGTGCTAGGGGGTGGAGCTCCTACGAGCAGTACTTC | CSARGWSSYEQYF
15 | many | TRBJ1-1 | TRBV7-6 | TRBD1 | TGTGCCAGCAGCTTAGGCTATGGAGGACAGGGCTTAGCTTTCTTT | CASSLGYGGQGLAFF
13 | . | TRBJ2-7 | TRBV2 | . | TGTGCCAGCAGTGAGCAGGAGTCCTACGAGCAGTACTTC | CASSEQESYEQYF
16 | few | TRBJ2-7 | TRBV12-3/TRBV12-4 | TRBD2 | TGTGCCAGCAGTTTAGAGATTAGCGGGAGGGCGAGAGAGCAGTACTTC | CASSLEISGRAREQYF
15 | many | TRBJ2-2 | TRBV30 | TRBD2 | TGTGCCGGAAACCTAGCGGGAGGGTACACCGGGGAGCTGTTTTTT | CAGNLAGGYTGELFF
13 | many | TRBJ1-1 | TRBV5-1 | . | TGCGCCAGCAGCTTGGTATCAGCGACTGAAGCTTTCTTT | CASSLVSATEAFF
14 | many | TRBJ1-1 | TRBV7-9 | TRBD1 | TGTGCCAGCAGACCAGGCCCCACAGGGGGCCTACCTTTCTTT | CASRPGPTGGLPFF
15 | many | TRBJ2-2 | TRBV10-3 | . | TGTGCCATCAGTGTTGGGGGGCGGTCCACCGGGGAGCTGTTTTTT | CAISVGGRSTGELFF
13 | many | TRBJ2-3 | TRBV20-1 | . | TGCAGTGCTAGACCCCTTAGCACAGATACGCAGTATTTT | CSARPLSTDTQYF
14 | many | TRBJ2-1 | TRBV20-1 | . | TGCAGTGCCCCTACGGGTACCGTTTGGAATGAGCAGTTCTTC | CSAPTGTVWNEQFF
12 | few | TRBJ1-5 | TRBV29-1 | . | TGCAGCGTTGGGGGGGGGGATCAGCCCCAGCATTTT | CSVGGGDQPQHF
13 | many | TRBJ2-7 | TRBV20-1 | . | TGCAGTGCTAGAGGGGGACTCGTCGCCGAGCAGTACTTC | CSARGGLVAEQYF
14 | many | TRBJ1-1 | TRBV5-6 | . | TGTGCCAGCAGCCGGAGGAGGGAGAACACTGAAGCTTTCTTT | CASSRRRENTEAFF
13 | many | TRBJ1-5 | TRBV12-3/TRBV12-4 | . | TGTGCCAGCAGTTTGGGTTACAATCAGCCCCAGCATTTT | CASSLGYNQPQHF
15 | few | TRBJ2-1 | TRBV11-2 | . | TGTGCCAGCACCCTGGGGGCCTTTATCGACAATGAGCAGTTCTTC | CASTLGAFIDNEQFF
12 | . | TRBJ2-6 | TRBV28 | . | TGTGCCAGCAGTCCGATGGCCAACGTCCTGACTTTC | CASSPMANVLTF
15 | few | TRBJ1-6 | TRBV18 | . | TGTGCCAGCTCTACCGAAGGAGGGTCTGGTTCACCCCTCCACTTT | CASSTEGGSGSPLHF
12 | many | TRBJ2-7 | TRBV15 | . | TGTGCCACCAGCAGACAGGGTGGCGAGCAGTACTTC | CATSRQGGEQYF
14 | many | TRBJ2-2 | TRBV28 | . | TGTGCCAGCAGTTTTGTAGGGGACACCGGGGAGCTGTTTTTT | CASSFVGDTGELFF
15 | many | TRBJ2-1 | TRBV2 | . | TGTGCCAGCACTAAGGGGAGGAGCTCCTACAATGAGCAGTTCTTC | CASTKGRSSYNEQFF
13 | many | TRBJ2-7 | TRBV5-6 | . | TGTGCCAGCAGCTGGGGGGACGCCTACGAGCAGTACTTC | CASSWGDAYEQYF
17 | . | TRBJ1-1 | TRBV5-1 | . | TGCGCCAGCAGCTTGACGTATCGTGTTGGTATGAACACTGAAGCTTTCTTT | CASSLTYRVGMNTEAFF
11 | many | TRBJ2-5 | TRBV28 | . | TGTGCCAGCAGCTTTGGAGAGACCCAGTACTTC | CASSFGETQYF
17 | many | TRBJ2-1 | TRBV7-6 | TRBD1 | TGTGCCAGCAGCGCATCACTCTTGACAGGGATGGACGATGAGCAGTTCTTC | CASSASLLTGMDDEQFF
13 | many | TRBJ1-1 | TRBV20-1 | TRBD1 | TGCAGTTCAACCACAGGGGCCAACACTGAAGCTTTCTTT | CSSTTGANTEAFF
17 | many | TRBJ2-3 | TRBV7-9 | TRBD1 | TGTGCCAGCAGCTTAGAGGTCGGGACAGGTTTCGGAGGGACGCAGTATTTT | CASSLEVGTGFGGTQYF
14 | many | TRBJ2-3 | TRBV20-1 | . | TGCAGTGCTAGCAGACATGACCCCGCAGATACGCAGTATTTT | CSASRHDPADTQYF